A selection of T cell receptor beta chains follows, all from one sample in a study of long-term antiretroviral therapy in people with HIV. The data were produced by immunoSEQ multiplex PCR, yet TCRdb's version contains in-frame clones alone and is incomplete. The profile shows 30,000 or so clones, around 90% of them singletons. Sample: unsorted PBMCs, taken just over 5 years after starting antiretroviral therapy. Receptors originate from a middle-aged woman with HIV. Each CDR3 is given with its conserved first and last residue. Each record gives: clone size, CDR3 length, J gene, D gene, V gene, CDR3 DNA, CDR3 protein. D genes are given only for firm matches. Expanded clones are given a class, and other clones once, few, many or no size at all.

size: -; length: 15; J: TRBJ2-3; D: -; V: TRBV9; DNA: TGTGCCAGCAGCGAGGGCCGTCTTAGCACAGATACGCAGTATTTT; CDR3: CASSEGRLSTDTQYF
size: -; length: 15; J: TRBJ2-6; D: -; V: TRBV5-1; DNA: TGCGCCAGCAGCTTAGGACAGCCTGGGGCCAACGTCCTGACTTTC; CDR3: CASSLGQPGANVLTF
size: -; length: 15; J: TRBJ2-6; D: TRBD1; V: TRBV5-1; DNA: TGCGCCAGCAGCCAGACAGGGGCTGGGGCCAACGTCCTGACTTTC; CDR3: CASSQTGAGANVLTF
size: -; length: 17; J: TRBJ2-2; D: TRBD2; V: TRBV5-6; DNA: TGTGCCAGCAGATCGGGGCCTAGCGGGAGGGCTGCCGGGGAGCTGTTTTTT; CDR3: CASRSGPSGRAAGELFF
size: once; length: 13; J: TRBJ1-2; D: TRBD1; V: TRBV5-1; DNA: TGCGCCAGCAGAAATACAGGGGACTATGGCTACACCTTC; CDR3: CASRNTGDYGYTF
size: -; length: 15; J: TRBJ1-1; D: -; V: TRBV19; DNA: TGTGCCAGTAGTCCGACCGACAGGCCCCTCACTGAAGCTTTCTTT; CDR3: CASSPTDRPLTEAFF
size: once; length: 14; J: TRBJ1-1; D: TRBD1; V: TRBV27; DNA: TGTGCCAGCAGCGGACAGGGGGCTGACACTGAAGCTTTCTTT; CDR3: CASSGQGADTEAFF
size: -; length: 13; J: TRBJ2-7; D: -; V: TRBV15; DNA: TGTGCCACCAGCAGAGATAGAAGGGGCGAGCAGTACTTC; CDR3: CATSRDRRGEQYF
size: -; length: 16; J: TRBJ2-3; D: TRBD2; V: TRBV5-1; DNA: TGCGCCAGCAGCTTGGGGGGCGGGAGCCACGCAGATACGCAGTATTTT; CDR3: CASSLGGGSHADTQYF
size: -; length: 14; J: TRBJ2-2; D: TRBD2; V: TRBV4-2; DNA: TGTGCCAGCAGCCGGGGACTAGTTGGTGGGGAGCTGTTTTTT; CDR3: CASSRGLVGGELFF
size: -; length: 13; J: TRBJ1-5; D: -; V: TRBV5-1; DNA: TGCGCCAGCAGCTTGAGCTGGGATCAGCCCCAGCATTTT; CDR3: CASSLSWDQPQHF
size: -; length: 15; J: TRBJ2-7; D: TRBD1; V: TRBV7-2; DNA: TGTGCCAGCAGCTTAGCTTCAGGGGGCGGATACGAGCAGTACTTC; CDR3: CASSLASGGGYEQYF
size: -; length: 14; J: TRBJ2-3; D: -; V: TRBV5-1; DNA: TGCGCCAGCAACAGAGTGTCCAGCACAGATACGCAGTATTTT; CDR3: CASNRVSSTDTQYF
size: -; length: 14; J: TRBJ1-5; D: TRBD1; V: TRBV19; DNA: TGTGCCAGTAGGCGGACAGGGGAAAATCAGCCCCAGCATTTT; CDR3: CASRRTGENQPQHF
size: once; length: 14; J: TRBJ1-6; D: TRBD1; V: TRBV6-1; DNA: TGTGCCAGCACCCGGGACAGGGCCGATTCACCCCTCCACTTT; CDR3: CASTRDRADSPLHF
size: -; length: 14; J: TRBJ2-7; D: -; V: TRBV21-1; DNA: TGTGCCAGCAGCGCAAAACTACCGCCGTACGAGCAGTACTTC; CDR3: CASSAKLPPYEQYF
size: -; length: 15; J: TRBJ1-2; D: -; V: TRBV5-1; DNA: TGCGCCAGCAGGGTACAGGGCGACAGCAAGTATGGCTACACCTTC; CDR3: CASRVQGDSKYGYTF
size: few; length: 13; J: TRBJ1-2; D: TRBD1; V: TRBV7-2; DNA: TGTGCCAGCAGCCGGGACAGGGACAATGGCTACACCTTC; CDR3: CASSRDRDNGYTF
size: -; length: 15; J: TRBJ2-7; D: TRBD2; V: TRBV4-2; DNA: TGTGCCAGCAGCCAAGAACTAGCGGTTTCCTACGAGCAGTACTTC; CDR3: CASSQELAVSYEQYF
size: -; length: 15; J: TRBJ1-2; D: -; V: TRBV4-1; DNA: TGCGCCAGCAGCCAAGATAGGGTGACGGGCCCCACGTTCACCTTC; CDR3: CASSQDRVTGPTFTF
size: -; length: 13; J: TRBJ2-2; D: -; V: TRBV29-1; DNA: TGCAGCGTGGGAGGACCGAACACCGGGGAGCTGTTTTTT; CDR3: CSVGGPNTGELFF
size: -; length: 14; J: TRBJ1-1; D: -; V: TRBV5-1; DNA: TGCGCCAGCAGCTTGGGGCCGGAGGGCGGTGAAGCTTTCTTT; CDR3: CASSLGPEGGEAFF
size: -; length: 12; J: TRBJ2-2; D: -; V: TRBV19; DNA: TGTGCCGGACCGGGGACACCCGGGGAGCTGTTTTTT; CDR3: CAGPGTPGELFF
size: once; length: 13; J: TRBJ2-7; D: -; V: TRBV7-9; DNA: TGTGCCAGCAGCTTAGTCGGACACTACGAGCAGTACTTC; CDR3: CASSLVGHYEQYF
size: -; length: 13; J: TRBJ2-5; D: -; V: TRBV5-5; DNA: TGTGCCAGCAGCTTGGCCAAAGAAGAGACCCAGTACTTC; CDR3: CASSLAKEETQYF
size: -; length: 16; J: TRBJ1-6; D: -; V: TRBV4-2; DNA: TGTGCCAGCAGCGGGCGGACAGCTATCTATAATTCACCCCTCCACTTT; CDR3: CASSGRTAIYNSPLHF
size: few; length: 15; J: TRBJ2-1; D: -; V: TRBV2; DNA: TGTGCCAGCAGTGATTCGCCAGGGGCGGATGGTGAGCAGTTCTTC; CDR3: CASSDSPGADGEQFF
size: -; length: 15; J: TRBJ1-5; D: TRBD1; V: TRBV19; DNA: TGTGCCAGTAGCCGACAGGGGGCGGGTAATCAGCCCCAGCATTTT; CDR3: CASSRQGAGNQPQHF
size: once; length: 13; J: TRBJ2-7; D: TRBD1; V: TRBV27; DNA: TGTGCCAGCAGCAGGGGGAGCTCCTACGAGCAGTACTTC; CDR3: CASSRGSSYEQYF
size: -; length: 15; J: TRBJ2-1; D: -; V: TRBV5-1; DNA: TGCGCCAGCAGCCCTAGCCTGGGAGTCTACAATGAGCAGTTCTTC; CDR3: CASSPSLGVYNEQFF
size: -; length: 14; J: TRBJ1-5; D: -; V: TRBV6-1; DNA: TGTGCCAGCAGGGTAACAGGGTTCAATCAGCCCCAGCATTTT; CDR3: CASRVTGFNQPQHF
size: -; length: 14; J: TRBJ1-1; D: -; V: TRBV19; DNA: TGTGCCAGTAGTAGCGAGGACAGAAGGCAGGAAGCTTTCTTT; CDR3: CASSSEDRRQEAFF
size: -; length: 13; J: TRBJ1-3; D: -; V: TRBV6-5; DNA: TGTGCCAGCACTCGACCTGCGTCCAACACCATATATTTT; CDR3: CASTRPASNTIYF
size: -; length: 15; J: TRBJ2-1; D: TRBD2; V: TRBV6-6; DNA: TGTGCCAGCAGTCAACTAGCGGGGAGTTACAATGAGCAGTTCTTC; CDR3: CASSQLAGSYNEQFF
size: -; length: 15; J: TRBJ2-3; D: TRBD1; V: TRBV5-6; DNA: TGTGCCAGCAGCCAAGGGACAGGGCGCACAGATACGCAGTATTTT; CDR3: CASSQGTGRTDTQYF
size: once; length: 16; J: TRBJ1-2; D: TRBD1; V: TRBV9; DNA: TGTGCCAGCAGCGCGACAGGGGGAGTTCCCTCCTATGGCTACACCTTC; CDR3: CASSATGGVPSYGYTF
size: -; length: 13; J: TRBJ2-7; D: -; V: TRBV5-4; DNA: TGTGCCAGCAGCTCACAAGCGGGCTACGAGCAGTACTTC; CDR3: CASSSQAGYEQYF
size: -; length: 16; J: TRBJ2-3; D: TRBD2; V: TRBV10-3; DNA: TGTGCCATCAGGGGGACTAGCGGGTCTAGCACAGATACGCAGTATTTT; CDR3: CAIRGTSGSSTDTQYF
size: -; length: 15; J: TRBJ2-3; D: TRBD2; V: TRBV6-5; DNA: TGTGCCAGCAGGACCGGGACTAGCGGGGGAGATACGCAGTATTTT; CDR3: CASRTGTSGGDTQYF
size: -; length: 14; J: TRBJ1-1; D: TRBD1; V: TRBV5-6; DNA: TGTGCCAGCAGCTTCGAGGGGGCGGACACTGAAGCTTTCTTT; CDR3: CASSFEGADTEAFF
size: -; length: 17; J: TRBJ2-3; D: -; V: TRBV4-3; DNA: TGCGCCAGCAGCCAAGGGTGGTCGGCGATTCTTGGAGATACGCAGTATTTT; CDR3: CASSQGWSAILGDTQYF